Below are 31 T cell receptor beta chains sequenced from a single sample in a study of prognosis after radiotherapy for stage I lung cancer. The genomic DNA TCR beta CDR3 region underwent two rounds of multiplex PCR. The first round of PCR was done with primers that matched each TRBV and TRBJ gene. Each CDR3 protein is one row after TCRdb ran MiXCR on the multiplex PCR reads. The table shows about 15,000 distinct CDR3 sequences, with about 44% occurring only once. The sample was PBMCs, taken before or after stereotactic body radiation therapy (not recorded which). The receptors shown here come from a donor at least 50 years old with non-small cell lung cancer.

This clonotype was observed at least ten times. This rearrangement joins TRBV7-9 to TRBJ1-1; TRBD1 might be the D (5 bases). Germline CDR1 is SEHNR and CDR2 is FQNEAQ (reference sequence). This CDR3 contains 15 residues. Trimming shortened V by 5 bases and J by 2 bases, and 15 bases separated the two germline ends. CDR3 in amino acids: CASSLLGDPNTEAFF. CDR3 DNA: TGTGCCAGCAGCCTTCTAGGGGATCCCAACACTGAAGCTTTCTTT.

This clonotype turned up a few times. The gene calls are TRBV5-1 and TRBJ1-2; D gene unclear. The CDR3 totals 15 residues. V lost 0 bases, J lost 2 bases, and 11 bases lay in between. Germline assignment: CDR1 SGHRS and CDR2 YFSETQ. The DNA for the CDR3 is TGCGCCAGCAGCTTGGCCGTCGGATCCAACTATGGCTACACCTTC. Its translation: CASSLAVGSNYGYTF.

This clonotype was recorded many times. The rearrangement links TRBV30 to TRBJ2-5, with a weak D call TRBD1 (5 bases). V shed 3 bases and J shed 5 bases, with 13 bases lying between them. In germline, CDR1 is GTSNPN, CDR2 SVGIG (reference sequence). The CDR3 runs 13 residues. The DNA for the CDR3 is TGTGCCTGGAGGCAGGGCATCACGGAGACCCAGTACTTC. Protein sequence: CAWRQGITETQYF.

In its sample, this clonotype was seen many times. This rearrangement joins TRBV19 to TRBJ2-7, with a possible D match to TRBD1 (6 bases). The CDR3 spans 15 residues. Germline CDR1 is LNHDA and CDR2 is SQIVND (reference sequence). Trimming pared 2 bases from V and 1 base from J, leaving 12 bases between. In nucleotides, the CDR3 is TGTGCCAGTAGTATATCAGGGGATGTGTCCTACGAGCAGTACTTC. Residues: CASSISGDVSYEQYF.

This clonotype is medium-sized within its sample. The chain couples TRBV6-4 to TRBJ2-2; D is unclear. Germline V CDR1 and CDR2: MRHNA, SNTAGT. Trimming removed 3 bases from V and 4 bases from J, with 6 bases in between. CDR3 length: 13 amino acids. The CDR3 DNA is TGTGCCAGCAGTGAAGGTAGCACCGGGGAGCTGTTTTTT. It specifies CASSEGSTGELFF.

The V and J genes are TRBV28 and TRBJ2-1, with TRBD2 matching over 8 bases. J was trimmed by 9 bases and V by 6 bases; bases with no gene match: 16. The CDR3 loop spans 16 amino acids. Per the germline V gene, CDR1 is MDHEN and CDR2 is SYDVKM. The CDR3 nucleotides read TGTGCCAGCAGCTTAATGTCCGGGAGGGCCTCGGGTGAGCAGTTCTTC. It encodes CASSLMSGRASGEQFF.

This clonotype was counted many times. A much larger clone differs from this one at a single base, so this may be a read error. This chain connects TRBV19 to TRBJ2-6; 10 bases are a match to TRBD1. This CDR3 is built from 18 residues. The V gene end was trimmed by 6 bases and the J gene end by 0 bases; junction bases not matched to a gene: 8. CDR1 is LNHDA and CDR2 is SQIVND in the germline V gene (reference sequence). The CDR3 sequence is CASRTDRGITSGANVLTF. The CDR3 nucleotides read TGTGCCAGTAGGACGGACAGGGGGATCACCTCTGGGGCCAACGTCCTGACTTTC.

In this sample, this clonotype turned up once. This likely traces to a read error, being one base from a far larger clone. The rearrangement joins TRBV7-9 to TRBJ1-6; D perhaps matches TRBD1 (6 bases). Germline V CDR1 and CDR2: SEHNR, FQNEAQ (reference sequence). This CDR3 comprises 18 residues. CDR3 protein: CASSLVIGGAAYSSPLHF. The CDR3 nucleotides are TGTGCCAGCAGCTTAGTTATTGGGGGGGCGGCCTATAGTTCACCCCTCCACTTT.

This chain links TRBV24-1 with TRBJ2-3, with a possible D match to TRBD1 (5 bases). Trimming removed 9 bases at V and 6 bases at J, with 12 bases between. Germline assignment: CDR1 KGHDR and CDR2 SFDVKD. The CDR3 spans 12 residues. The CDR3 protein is CATGAGVDTQYF. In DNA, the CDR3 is TGTGCCACCGGGGCTGGAGTGGATACGCAGTATTTT.

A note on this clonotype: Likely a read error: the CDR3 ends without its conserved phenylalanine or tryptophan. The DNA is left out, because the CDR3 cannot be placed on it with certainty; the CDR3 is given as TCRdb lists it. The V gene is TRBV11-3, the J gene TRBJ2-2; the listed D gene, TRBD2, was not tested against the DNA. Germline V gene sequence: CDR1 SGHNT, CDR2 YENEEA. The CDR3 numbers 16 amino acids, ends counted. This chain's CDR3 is CASSLSGRDPSGELSV.

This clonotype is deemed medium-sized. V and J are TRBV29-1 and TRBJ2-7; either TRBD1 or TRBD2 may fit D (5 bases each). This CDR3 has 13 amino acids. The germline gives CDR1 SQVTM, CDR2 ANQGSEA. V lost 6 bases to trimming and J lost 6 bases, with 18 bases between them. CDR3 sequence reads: CSVRWGYSREQYF. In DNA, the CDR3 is TGCAGCGTCCGGTGGGGGTATAGTCGCGAGCAGTACTTC.

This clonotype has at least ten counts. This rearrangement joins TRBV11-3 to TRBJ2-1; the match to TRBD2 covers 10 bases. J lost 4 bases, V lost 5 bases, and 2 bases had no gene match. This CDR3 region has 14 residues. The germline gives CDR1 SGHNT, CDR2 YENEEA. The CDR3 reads CASSLAGEYNEQFF. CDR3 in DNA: TGTGCCAGCAGCCTAGCGGGAGAGTACAATGAGCAGTTCTTC.

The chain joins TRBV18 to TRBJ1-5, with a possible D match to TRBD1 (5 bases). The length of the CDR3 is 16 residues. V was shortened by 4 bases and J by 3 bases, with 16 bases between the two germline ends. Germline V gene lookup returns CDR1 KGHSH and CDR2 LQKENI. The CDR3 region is CASSLGATVNNQPQHF. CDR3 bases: TGTGCCAGCTCACTCGGGGCGACAGTCAACAATCAGCCCCAGCATTTT.

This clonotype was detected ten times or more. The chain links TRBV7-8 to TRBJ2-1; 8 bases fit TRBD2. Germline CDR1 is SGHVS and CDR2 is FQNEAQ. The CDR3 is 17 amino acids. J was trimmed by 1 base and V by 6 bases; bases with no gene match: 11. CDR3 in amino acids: CASRPRMSGSSYNEQFF. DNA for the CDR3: TGTGCCAGCAGACCCCGGATGAGCGGGAGTTCCTACAATGAGCAGTTCTTC.

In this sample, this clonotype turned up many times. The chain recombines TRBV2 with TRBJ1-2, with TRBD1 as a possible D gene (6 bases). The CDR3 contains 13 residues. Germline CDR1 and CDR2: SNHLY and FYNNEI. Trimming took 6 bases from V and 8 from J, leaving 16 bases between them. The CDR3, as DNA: TGTGCCAGCAGCCTCGACAGGTCGGGAGGCTACACCTTC. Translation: CASSLDRSGGYTF.

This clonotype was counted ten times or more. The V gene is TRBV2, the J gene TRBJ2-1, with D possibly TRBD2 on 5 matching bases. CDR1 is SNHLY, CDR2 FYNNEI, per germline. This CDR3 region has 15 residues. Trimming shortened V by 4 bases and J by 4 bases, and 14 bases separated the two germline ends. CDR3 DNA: TGTGCCAGCAGTGTAGGCCCAGCGGAATACAATGAGCAGTTCTTC. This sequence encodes CASSVGPAEYNEQFF.

The CDR3 DNA reads TGTGCCAGCAGTTTGGGGCAGGACTACGAGCAGTACTTC. It codes for CASSLGQDYEQYF. The V and J genes are TRBV27 and TRBJ2-7; possible D gene TRBD1, 5 bases. Germline V CDR1 and CDR2: MNHEY, SMNVEV (reference sequence). The CDR3 is 13 residues long. Trimming removed 3 bases from V and 3 bases from J, with 9 bases in between.

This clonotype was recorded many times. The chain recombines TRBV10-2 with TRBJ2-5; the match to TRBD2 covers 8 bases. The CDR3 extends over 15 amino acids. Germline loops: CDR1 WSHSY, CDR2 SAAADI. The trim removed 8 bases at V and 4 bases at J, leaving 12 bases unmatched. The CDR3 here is CASSKRESIRETQYF. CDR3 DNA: TGCGCCAGCTCAAAGCGGGAGTCTATTCGAGAGACCCAGTACTTC.

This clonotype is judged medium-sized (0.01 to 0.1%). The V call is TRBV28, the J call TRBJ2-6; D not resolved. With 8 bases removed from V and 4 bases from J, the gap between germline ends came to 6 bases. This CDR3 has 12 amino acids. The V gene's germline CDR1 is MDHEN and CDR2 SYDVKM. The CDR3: CASGSGANVLTF. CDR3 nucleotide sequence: TGTGCCAGCGGGTCCGGGGCCAACGTCCTGACTTTC.

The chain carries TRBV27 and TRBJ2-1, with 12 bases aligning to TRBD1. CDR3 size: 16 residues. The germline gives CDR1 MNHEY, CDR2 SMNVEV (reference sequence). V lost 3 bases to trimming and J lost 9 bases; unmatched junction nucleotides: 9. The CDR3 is CASSFTFGTGGIEQFF. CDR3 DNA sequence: TGTGCCAGCAGTTTTACGTTCGGGACAGGGGGCATTGAGCAGTTCTTC.

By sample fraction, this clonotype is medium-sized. For the CDR3, the DNA is TGCAGCGTTGCGACTAGCGGGAGAACAGATACGCAGTATTTT. This gives the protein CSVATSGRTDTQYF. The chain couples TRBV29-1 to TRBJ2-3; 12 bases are shared with TRBD2. V gave up 4 bases and J gave up 3 bases; unmatched junction bases: 2. The CDR3 has 14 amino acids. Germline assignment: CDR1 SQVTM and CDR2 ANQGSEA.

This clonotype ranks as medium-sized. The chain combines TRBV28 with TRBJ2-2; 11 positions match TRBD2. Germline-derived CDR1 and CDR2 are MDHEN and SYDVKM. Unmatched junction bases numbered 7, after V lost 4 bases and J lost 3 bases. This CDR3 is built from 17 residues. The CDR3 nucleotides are TGTGCCAGCAGTTCGCTATCACTAGCGGGAGACACCGGGGAGCTGTTTTTT. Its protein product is CASSSLSLAGDTGELFF.

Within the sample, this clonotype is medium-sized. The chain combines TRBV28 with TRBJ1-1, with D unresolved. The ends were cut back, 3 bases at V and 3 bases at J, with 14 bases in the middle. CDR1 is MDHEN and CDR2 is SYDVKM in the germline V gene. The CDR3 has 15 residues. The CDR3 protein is CASSFRTDIHTEAFF. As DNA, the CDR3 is TGTGCCAGCAGTTTTCGAACCGATATACACACTGAAGCTTTCTTT.

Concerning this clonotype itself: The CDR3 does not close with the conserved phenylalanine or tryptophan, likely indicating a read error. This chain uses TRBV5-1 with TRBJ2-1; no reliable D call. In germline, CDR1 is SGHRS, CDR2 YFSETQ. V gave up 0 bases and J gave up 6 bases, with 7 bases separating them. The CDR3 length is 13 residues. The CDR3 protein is CASSLGQVNEQFL. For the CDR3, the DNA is TGCGCCAGCAGCTTGGGCCAGGTCAATGAGCAGTTCCTC.

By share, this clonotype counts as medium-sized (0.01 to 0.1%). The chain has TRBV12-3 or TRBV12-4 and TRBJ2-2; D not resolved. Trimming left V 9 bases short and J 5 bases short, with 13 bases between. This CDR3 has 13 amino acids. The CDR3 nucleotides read TGTGCCAGTACGAACAAGATGACCGGGGAGCTGTTTTTT. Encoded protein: CASTNKMTGELFF.

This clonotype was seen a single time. CDR3 sequence: CASSHQEGFSGELFF. CDR3 coding DNA: TGTGCCAGCAGCCACCAGGAGGGATTCAGCGGGGAGCTGTTTTTT. The rearrangement joins TRBV4-2 to TRBJ2-2; perhaps TRBD2 as D (6 bases). V was cut by 3 bases and J by 7 bases, with 15 bases left in between. This CDR3 is 15 amino acids long. In germline, CDR1 is LGHNA, CDR2 YNFKEQ.

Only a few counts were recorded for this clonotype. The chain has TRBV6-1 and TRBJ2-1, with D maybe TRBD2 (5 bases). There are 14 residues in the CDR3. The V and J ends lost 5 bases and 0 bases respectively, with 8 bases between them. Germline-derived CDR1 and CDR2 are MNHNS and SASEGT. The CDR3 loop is CASSQRSSYNEQFF. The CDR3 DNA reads TGTGCCAGCAGTCAGCGGAGCTCCTACAATGAGCAGTTCTTC.

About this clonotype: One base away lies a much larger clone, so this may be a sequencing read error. In DNA, the CDR3 is TGTGCCATCAGTGAAGTGGTAGGGACCCAGCACCAGCATTTT. Amino acid sequence: CAISEVVGTQHQHF. The gene calls are TRBV10-3 and TRBJ1-5, with D perhaps matching TRBD1 (5 bases). Germline V gene sequence: CDR1 ENHRY, CDR2 SYGVKD. The CDR3 runs to 14 residues.

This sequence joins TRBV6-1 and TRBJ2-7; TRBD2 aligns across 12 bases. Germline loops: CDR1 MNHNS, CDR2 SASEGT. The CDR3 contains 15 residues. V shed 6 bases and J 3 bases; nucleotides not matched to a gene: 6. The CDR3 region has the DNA TGTGCCAGCAGCACCAGGACTAGCGGGATCTACGAGCAGTACTTC. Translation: CASSTRTSGIYEQYF.

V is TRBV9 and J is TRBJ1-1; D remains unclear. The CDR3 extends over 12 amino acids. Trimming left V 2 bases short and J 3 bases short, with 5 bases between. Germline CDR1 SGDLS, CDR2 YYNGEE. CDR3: CASSVGDTEAFF. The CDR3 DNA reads TGTGCCAGCAGCGTTGGGGACACTGAAGCTTTCTTT.

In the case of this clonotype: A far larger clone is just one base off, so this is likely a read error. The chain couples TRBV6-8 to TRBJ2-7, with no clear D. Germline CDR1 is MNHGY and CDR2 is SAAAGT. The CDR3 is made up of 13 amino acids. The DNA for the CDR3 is TGTTCCAGCAGGTTTCAGGCCTCCTACGAGCAGTACTTC. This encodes CSSRFQASYEQYF.